This entry features one TCR beta chain sequence. This clonotype was observed many times. The antigen this receptor binds is unknown. Base qualities are missing; no much larger clone stands one base away. Sequencing instrument: Illumina HiSeq 1500. The raw public data were reprocessed by TCRdb itself: fastp quality trimming at Q25, MiXCR clonotype calling, in-frame beta chains only. Under each unique CDR3 protein, matching rows form one entry showing the most common genes and DNA. In all, the sample holds approximately 500,000 distinct CDR3 sequences, and around 35% of those were seen once. Roughly 15% of the sample belongs to the ten largest clones. This sample is drawn from a study of T cell repertoires in cytomegalovirus infection (dated by TCRdb to the late 2010s). In terms of the full investigation: Peptide stimulations targeted recently identified HLA-C-restricted CMV epitopes, whose presentation resists viral immunomodulation, together with well-studied HLA-B-restricted epitopes. Donor HLA type was relevant to the analysis, because carriage of CMV infection together with the matching HLA type was indicated by public TCR beta signatures.

The treatment or condition label of this sample denotes: in vitro stimulation with specific CMV peptide epitopes to enrich CMV-specific T cells. The investigation overall reported the following: Carriers of CMV infection plus the relevant HLA type were discriminated by the cumulative frequency of public TCR beta family members in the study cohort and in an independent roughly 370-donor cohort. The ex vivo response was dominated by HLA-C-restricted CMV-specific TCR beta clonotypes, which also provided the single most frequent clonotype in two of eight donors.

Between the V and J ends, shortened by 4 bases and 4 bases respectively, the junction contains 8 bases. There are 12 amino acids in the CDR3, from cysteine to phenylalanine inclusive. Only the CDR3 DNA stays, 36 bases, in frame from base 1. For CDR1 and CDR2, the germline V gene lists SGHTA and FQGNSA. The sequencing here drew on cultured PBMCs, taken from culture after CMV antigen stimulation. The rearranged segments are TRBV7-2 and TRBJ2-7; no D gene can be assigned with confidence. This TCR came from a human donor in good health (CMV status not recorded). Some clones in this sample may be carry-over from other donors' samples. Read as DNA, the sequence is TGTGCCAGCAGCTCGGGCAGGTACGAGCAGTACTTC. This translates into CASSSGRYEQYF.